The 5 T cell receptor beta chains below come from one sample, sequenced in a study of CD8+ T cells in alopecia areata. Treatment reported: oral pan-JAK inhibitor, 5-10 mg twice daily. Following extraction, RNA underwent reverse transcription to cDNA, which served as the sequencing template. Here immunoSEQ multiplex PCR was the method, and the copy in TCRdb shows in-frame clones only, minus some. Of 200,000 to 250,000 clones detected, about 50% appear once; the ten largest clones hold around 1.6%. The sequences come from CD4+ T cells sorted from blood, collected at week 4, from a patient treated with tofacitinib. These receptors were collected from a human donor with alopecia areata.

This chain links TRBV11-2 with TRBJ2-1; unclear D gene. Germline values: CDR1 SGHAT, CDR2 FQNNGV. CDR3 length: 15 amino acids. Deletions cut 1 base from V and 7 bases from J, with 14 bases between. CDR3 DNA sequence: TGTGCCAGCAGCTTAGGAGGTGGTAGGGAAAATGAGCAGTTCTTC. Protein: CASSLGGGRENEQFF.

CDR3: CASSRGVGTDTQYF. For the CDR3, the DNA is TGTGCCAGCTCGAGGGGTGTGGGTACAGATACGCAGTATTTT. The gene calls are TRBV19 and TRBJ2-3; possibly TRBD1 or TRBD2 for D (5 bases each). Per the germline V gene, CDR1 is LNHDA and CDR2 is SQIVND (reference sequence). This CDR3 spans 14 amino acids. Trimming took 9 bases from V and 3 from J, leaving 16 bases between them. The variable domain in full, completed from reference TRBV19 and TRBJ2-3, reads DGGITQSPKYLFRKEGQNVTLSCEQNLNHDAMYWYRQDPGQGLRLIYYSQIVNDFQKGDIAEGYSVSREKKESFPLTVTSAQKNPTAFYLCASSRGVGTDTQYFGPGTRLTVL.

CDR3 amino acids: CSVESSGERAKNIQYF. In nucleotides, the CDR3 is TGCAGCGTTGAGTCTAGCGGGGAGAGAGCCAAAAACATTCAGTACTTC. This chain uses TRBV29-1 with TRBJ2-4, with 9 nucleotides matching TRBD2. Germline CDR1 SQVTM, CDR2 ANQGSEA. V lost 3 bases to trimming and J lost 0 bases; unmatched junction nucleotides: 6. The CDR3 loop spans 16 amino acids.

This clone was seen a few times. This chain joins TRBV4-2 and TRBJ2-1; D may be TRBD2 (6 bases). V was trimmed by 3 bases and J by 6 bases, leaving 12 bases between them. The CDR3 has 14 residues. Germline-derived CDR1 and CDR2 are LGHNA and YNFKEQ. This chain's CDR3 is CASSQTGLGNEQFF. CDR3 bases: TGTGCCAGCAGCCAGACGGGACTGGGCAATGAGCAGTTCTTC.

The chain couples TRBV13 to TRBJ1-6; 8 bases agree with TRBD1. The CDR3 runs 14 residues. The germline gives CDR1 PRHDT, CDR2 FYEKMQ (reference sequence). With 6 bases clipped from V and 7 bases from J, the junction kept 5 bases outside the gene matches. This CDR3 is CASSYSGGNSPLHF. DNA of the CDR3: TGTGCCAGCAGTTATTCAGGGGGCAATTCACCCCTCCACTTT.